The rows below give T cell receptor beta chains drawn from one sample of a study of shared clonotypes between healthy human individuals. Profiling relied on immunoSEQ multiplex PCR, and the TCRdb table lists in-frame clones only, not all of them. Of almost 700,000 clones detected, 92% appear once; the ten largest clones hold 24%. Sequenced input: naive CD8+ T cells sorted from blood. The receptors here all came from a man in his thirties or forties in good health. CDR3s include the opening cysteine and the closing phenylalanine or tryptophan. A D gene is named only where the DNA matches it firmly. A row's size may be missing; if present it is once, few, many or a size class.

CDR3aa | CDR3nt | abundance | v_gene | d_gene | j_gene
CASSQWVDTILTF | TGTGCCAGCAGCCAATGGGTAGACACAATATTGACTTTC | NA | TRBV16 | NA | TRBJ2-7
CASSAGTGSYNEQFF | TGTGCCAGCAGCGCTGGGACAGGCTCTTACAATGAGCAGTTCTTC | NA | TRBV9 | TRBD1 | TRBJ2-1
CASGTHLTLPYNEQFF | TGTGCCAGTGGGACACACCTTACGCTTCCCTACAATGAGCAGTTCTTC | NA | TRBV19 | NA | TRBJ2-1
CASSSPIPTGDLNEQYF | TGTGCCAGCAGCTCCCCGATTCCGACAGGGGATCTCAACGAGCAGTACTTC | NA | TRBV11-3 | TRBD1 | TRBJ2-7
CSVEDRMDEQYF | TGCAGCGTTGAAGATCGCATGGACGAGCAGTACTTC | NA | TRBV29-1 | NA | TRBJ2-7
CASARTGGEAFGTNEKLFF | TGTGCCAGCGCCCGGACAGGGGGCGAGGCGTTCGGTACTAATGAAAAACTGTTTTTT | NA | TRBV28 | TRBD1 | TRBJ1-4
CSIRDTDTQYF | TGCAGCATCCGGGACACAGATACGCAGTATTTT | NA | TRBV29-1 | NA | TRBJ2-3
CASSLLAGTDTQYF | TGTGCCAGCAGTTTACTCGCGGGGACAGATACGCAGTATTTT | NA | TRBV27 | NA | TRBJ2-3
CASSDRDEQYF | TGCGCCAGCAGTGATAGAGACGAGCAGTACTTC | NA | TRBV10-2 | NA | TRBJ2-7
CASSFLTGGLNTEAFF | TGTGCCAGCAGTTTTTTGACGGGCGGCCTGAACACTGAAGCTTTCTTT | NA | TRBV27 | NA | TRBJ1-1
CASSVGGLQETQYF | TGTGCCAGCAGCGTAGGAGGTCTCCAAGAGACCCAGTACTTC | NA | TRBV9 | NA | TRBJ2-5
CASSEAGTGGTGYTF | TGTGCCAGCAGTGAAGCGGGGACAGGGGGCACGGGCTACACCTTC | many | TRBV6-1 | TRBD1 | TRBJ1-2